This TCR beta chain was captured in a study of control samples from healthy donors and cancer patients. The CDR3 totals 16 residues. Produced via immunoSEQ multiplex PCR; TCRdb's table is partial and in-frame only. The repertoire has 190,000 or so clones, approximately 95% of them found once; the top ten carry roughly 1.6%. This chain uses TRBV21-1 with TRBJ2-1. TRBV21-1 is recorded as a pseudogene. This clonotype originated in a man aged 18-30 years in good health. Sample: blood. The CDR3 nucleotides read TGTGCCAGCAGCCCGGGGGGACAGTCTCACTACAATGAGCAGTTCTTC. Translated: CASSPGGQSHYNEQFF.